The next 32 T cell receptor beta chains were all read from a single sample in a study of cytomegalovirus exposure and HLA in healthy donors. The protocol was immunoSEQ multiplex PCR, while the TCRdb copy is restricted to in-frame clones and leaves out a portion. The sample has some 240,000 clones, about nine tenths seen once. Sequencing was done on a sample of PBMCs. These receptors were collected from a woman aged 18-35 years in good health and CMV-seropositive.

Concerning this clone: The same CDR3 can be traced to other DNA sequences in this sample. The chain links TRBV27 to TRBJ1-2; 7 positions match TRBD1. Looked up from germline, CDR1 is MNHEY and CDR2 is SMNVEV (reference sequence). J was trimmed by 2 bases and V by 5 bases; bases with no gene match: 5. The length of the CDR3 is 14 residues. CDR3 DNA: TGTGCCAGCAGTCTCAGACAGGGAAACTATGGCTACACCTTC. It specifies CASSLRQGNYGYTF.

This sequence joins TRBV30 and TRBJ1-2; D is ambiguous. Germline V lookup: CDR1 GTSNPN, CDR2 SVGIG (reference sequence). This CDR3 comprises 16 residues. Between the trimmed V and J ends, which lost 0 bases and 1 base, there was a span of 15 bases. This CDR3 reads CAWSVLSGVFNYGYTF. The DNA of the CDR3 is TGTGCCTGGAGTGTATTATCGGGTGTCTTTAACTATGGCTACACCTTC.

V and J are TRBV28 and TRBJ1-1, with D possibly TRBD1 on 5 matching bases. The CDR3 sequence is 14 residues long. Germline CDR1 and CDR2: MDHEN and SYDVKM. The V gene lost 7 bases and the J gene lost 1 base, with 13 bases spanning the gap. The CDR3 loop reads CASNSWGGNTEAFF. CDR3 coding DNA: TGTGCCAGCAACTCCTGGGGGGGGAACACTGAAGCTTTCTTT.

This clone was picked up one time. The chain is built from TRBV5-1 and TRBJ2-7, with D perhaps matching TRBD2 (5 bases). This CDR3 region has 12 residues. CDR1 and CDR2 from the germline V gene are SGHRS and YFSETQ. The V gene lost 5 bases and the J gene lost 1 base, with 7 bases spanning the gap. For the CDR3, the DNA is TGCGCCAGCAGAGAGGGTTCCTACGAGCAGTACTTC. As protein: CASREGSYEQYF.

This clone was seen a single time. The chain joins TRBV27 to TRBJ2-1, with D unclear. The CDR3 totals 14 residues. CDR1 and CDR2 from the germline V gene are MNHEY and SMNVEV (reference sequence). V lost 4 bases to trimming and J lost 8 bases, with 15 bases between them. The DNA for the CDR3 is TGTGCCAGCAGTTCCCCTCGGCGGAGTGATGAGCAGTTCTTC. Its translation: CASSSPRRSDEQFF.

In its sample, this clone was seen once. This chain joins TRBV7-8 and TRBJ1-1, with a tentative D call TRBD1 (5 bases). The V end was cut by 1 base, the J end by 5 bases, with 14 bases between. Germline V lookup: CDR1 SGHVS, CDR2 FQNEAQ. The CDR3 length is 15 residues. This CDR3 is CASSLVVQVGTEAFF. CDR3 DNA: TGTGCCAGCAGCTTAGTAGTACAGGTTGGAACTGAAGCTTTCTTT.

This chain uses TRBV11-2 with TRBJ1-3; 8 bases fit TRBD1. CDR3 length: 15 amino acids. Germline CDR1 is SGHAT and CDR2 is FQNNGV. Trimming cost V 5 bases and J 2 bases; bases outside gene matches: 5. The CDR3 sequence: CASSQTGVAGNTIYF. CDR3 nucleotide sequence: TGTGCCAGCAGCCAGACAGGGGTCGCTGGAAACACCATATATTTT.

The CDR3 sequence: CASSYAPGQKIYEQYF. DNA of the CDR3: TGTGCCAGCAGCTACGCCCCGGGACAGAAAATCTACGAGCAGTACTTC. The chain is built from TRBV27 and TRBJ2-7; 7 positions match TRBD1. The CDR3 is made up of 16 amino acids. Per germline, CDR1 MNHEY and CDR2 SMNVEV (reference sequence). V gave up 6 bases and J gave up 3 bases; unmatched junction bases: 14.

This chain uses TRBV30 with TRBJ2-2; TRBD2 agrees at 12 bases. The CDR3 length is 15 residues. Germline assignment: CDR1 GTSNPN and CDR2 SVGIG (reference sequence). The junction had 2 bases not matched to a gene; V was cut back by 3 bases and J by 3 bases. The CDR3 nucleotides are TGTGCCTGGAGGACTAGCGGGAGTGACACCGGGGAGCTGTTTTTT. The encoded protein is CAWRTSGSDTGELFF.

The chain carries TRBV5-1 and TRBJ2-7; TRBD2 agrees at 10 bases. CDR1 is SGHRS and CDR2 is YFSETQ in the germline V gene. Unmatched junction bases numbered 14, after V lost 3 bases and J lost 2 bases. CDR3 size: 18 residues. CDR3 coding DNA: TGCGCCAGCAGCTCCCCCCCCGGTCTAGCGGGAGTCCCCTACGAGCAGTACTTC. Translation gives CASSSPPGLAGVPYEQYF.

The rearrangement uses TRBV5-1 and TRBJ2-5; 9 bases align to TRBD1. Losses at the gene ends were 0 bases for V and 5 bases for J; bases not matched to a gene: 5. The CDR3 consists of 15 residues. Germline V gives CDR1 SGHRS, CDR2 YFSETQ. This chain's CDR3 is CASSLGDRVVETQYF. CDR3 nucleotides: TGCGCCAGCAGCTTGGGGGACAGGGTGGTGGAGACCCAGTACTTC. Full variable domain (outside the CDR3, taken from reference TRBV5-1 and TRBJ2-5): KAGVTQTPRYLIKTRGQQVTLSCSPISGHRSVSWYQQTPGQGLQFLFEYFSETQRNKGNFPGRFSGRQFSNSRSEMNVSTLELGDSALYLCASSLGDRVVETQYFGPGTRLLVL.

The chain joins TRBV5-1 to TRBJ1-4; D is perhaps TRBD1 (5 bases). Germline lookup yields CDR1 SGHRS and CDR2 YFSETQ. V gave up 1 base and J gave up 2 bases, with 15 bases separating them. This CDR3 has 17 amino acids. CDR3 DNA: TGCGCCAGCAGCTTGAATGCGGGGAAGGGGACTAATGAAAAACTGTTTTTT. Its translation: CASSLNAGKGTNEKLFF.

This clone appeared a few times. At one end the junction does not follow the germline gene, possibly because of a read error. The chain joins TRBV7-7 to TRBJ2-7; D possibly corresponds to TRBD2 (6 bases). The CDR3 extends over 15 amino acids. Germline lookup yields CDR1 SSHAT and CDR2 FNYEAQ (reference sequence). CDR3 DNA: TGTGCTAGCAGCTTAGGGTCGGGAGACCCCTACGAGCAGTACTTC. Translation: CASSLGSGDPYEQYF.

This chain joins TRBV5-1 and TRBJ1-2; D is possibly TRBD1 (6 bases). V was trimmed by 0 bases and J by 2 bases, leaving 14 bases between them. The V gene's germline CDR1 is SGHRS and CDR2 YFSETQ. This CDR3 spans 16 amino acids. The DNA of the CDR3 is TGCGCCAGCAGCTTGGGGCAGGGGTATAGGAACTATGGCTACACCTTC. Encoded protein: CASSLGQGYRNYGYTF.

This sequence joins TRBV5-1 and TRBJ2-7; 11 bases match TRBD2. Per the germline V gene, CDR1 is SGHRS and CDR2 is YFSETQ. The CDR3 sequence is 16 residues long. The ends lost 0 bases at V and 2 bases at J; junction bases unmatched: 4. CDR3 loop: CASSLETSGDTYEQYF. The CDR3 nucleotides are TGCGCCAGCAGCTTGGAGACTAGCGGGGACACCTACGAGCAGTACTTC.

In nucleotides, the CDR3 is TGTGCTAACGCGTACGAGCAGTACTTC. Its translation is CANAYEQYF. The chain carries TRBV7-4 and TRBJ2-7; the D is unclear. Germline CDR1 reads SGHVT; CDR2 reads SQSDAQ. This CDR3 region has 9 residues. The variable domain in full, completed from reference TRBV7-4 and TRBJ2-7, reads GAGVSQSPRYKVAKRGRDVALRCDSISGHVTLYWYRQTLGQGSEVLTYSQSDAQRDKSGRPSGRFSAERPERSVSTLKIQRTEQGDSAVYLCANAYEQYFGPGTRLTVT.

This clone was detected once. V is TRBV30 and J is TRBJ1-2, with 9 bases matching TRBD1. With V trimmed by 3 bases and J by 5 bases, 16 bases remained unmatched. Germline CDR1 is GTSNPN and CDR2 is SVGIG (reference sequence). This CDR3 spans 17 amino acids. The CDR3 nucleotides read TGTGCCTGGAGGATCCGGATCGGGACAGGGCTTAGGTATGGCTACACCTTC. It codes for CAWRIRIGTGLRYGYTF. The entire variable domain, with the rest obtained from reference TRBV30 and TRBJ1-2, is as follows: SQTIHQWPATLVQPVGSPLSLECTVEGTSNPNLYWYRQAAGRGLQLLFYSVGIGQISSEVPQNLSASRPQDRQFILSSKKLLLSDSGFYLCAWRIRIGTGLRYGYTFGSGTRLTVV.

This clone was counted between two and nine times. The chain uses TRBV30 and TRBJ1-5; D gene ambiguous. Per the germline V gene, CDR1 is GTSNPN and CDR2 is SVGIG (reference sequence). The ends were cut back, 0 bases at V and 4 bases at J, with 7 bases in the middle. The CDR3 covers 13 residues. Written as DNA, the CDR3 is TGTGCCTGGAGTGTTGACGGGAATCAGCCCCAGCATTTT. As protein: CAWSVDGNQPQHF. Full variable domain (remainder filled in from reference TRBV30 and TRBJ1-5): SQTIHQWPATLVQPVGSPLSLECTVEGTSNPNLYWYRQAAGRGLQLLFYSVGIGQISSEVPQNLSASRPQDRQFILSSKKLLLSDSGFYLCAWSVDGNQPQHFGDGTRLSIL.

The chain joins TRBV18 to TRBJ2-5; D not resolved. The CDR3 loop spans 13 amino acids. Germline CDR1 and CDR2: KGHSH and LQKENI. With 2 bases removed from V and 1 base from J, the gap between germline ends came to 5 bases. CDR3 DNA: TGTGCCAGCTCACCAAACAGCCAAGAGACCCAGTACTTC. It yields the protein CASSPNSQETQYF.

This clone was detected a few times. This chain joins TRBV28 and TRBJ1-1; D is unresolved. Germline CDR1 reads MDHEN; CDR2 reads SYDVKM. The V end lost 2 bases, the J end lost 1 base, and 17 bases lay between the germline ends. This CDR3 is built from 17 residues. Here the CDR3 DNA reads TGTGCCAGCAGTTTACTTCTCTGGCCCGGGAAGAACACTGAAGCTTTCTTT. This encodes CASSLLLWPGKNTEAFF. Drawing the rest from reference TRBV28 and TRBJ1-1, the complete variable domain is DVKVTQSSRYLVKRTGEKVFLECVQDMDHENMFWYRQDPGLGLRLIYFSYDVKMKEKGDIPEGYSVSREKKERFSLILESASTNQTSMYLCASSLLLWPGKNTEAFFGQGTRLTVV.

This clone was recorded only once. This chain joins TRBV7-9 and TRBJ2-7; D is perhaps TRBD1 (8 bases). The V end lost 3 bases, the J end lost 2 bases, and 17 bases lay between the germline ends. The CDR3 extends over 16 amino acids. CDR1 is SEHNR and CDR2 is FQNEAQ in the germline V gene (reference sequence). The CDR3 region is CASSFAGDRTAYEQYF. The CDR3 DNA follows: TGTGCCAGCAGCTTTGCGGGGGACAGGACCGCCTACGAGCAGTACTTC.

The chain employs TRBV11-3 and TRBJ2-5; possible D gene TRBD1, 5 bases. CDR1 SGHNT and CDR2 YENEEA come from the germline V gene. Trimming took 4 bases from V and 5 from J, leaving 17 bases between them. The CDR3 totals 15 residues. The CDR3 spells CASSSARAHRETQYF. The CDR3 DNA follows: TGTGCCAGCAGCTCAGCAAGGGCCCACAGGGAGACCCAGTACTTC.

This sequence joins TRBV7-8 and TRBJ1-1; TRBD1 agrees at 10 bases. The CDR3 contains 16 residues. V dropped 4 bases and J dropped 3; count of bases not matched to a gene: 8. The germline V gene encodes CDR1 SGHVS and CDR2 FQNEAQ. CDR3 sequence: CASSSVDRGLDTEAFF. The CDR3 nucleotides are TGTGCCAGCAGCTCGGTCGACAGGGGGCTGGACACTGAAGCTTTCTTT.

The chain has TRBV10-3 and TRBJ2-7; 8 positions match TRBD2. The CDR3 loop spans 15 amino acids. From germline, CDR1 is ENHRY and CDR2 SYGVKD. J lost 3 bases, V lost 10 bases, and 14 bases had no gene match. The CDR3 sequence: CATGAGTRRFYEQYF. The CDR3 DNA reads TGTGCCACCGGGGCCGGGACTAGAAGATTCTACGAGCAGTACTTC.

The chain links TRBV9 to TRBJ1-3, with D unresolved. The CDR3 totals 14 residues. CDR1 and CDR2 from the germline V gene are SGDLS and YYNGEE. The V end lost 3 bases, the J end lost 4 bases, and 11 bases lay between the germline ends. The CDR3 region is CASSGADPGNTIYF. CDR3 coding DNA: TGTGCCAGCAGCGGGGCAGATCCAGGAAACACCATATATTTT. Filled out from reference TRBV9 and TRBJ1-3, the complete variable domain reads DSGVTQTPKHLITATGQRVTLRCSPRSGDLSVYWYQQSLDQGLQFLIQYYNGEERAKGNILERFSAQQFPDLHSELNLSSLELGDSALYFCASSGADPGNTIYFGEGSWLTVV.

V and J are TRBV6-6 and TRBJ2-7; 11 bases are a match to TRBD2. The junction had 13 bases not matched to a gene; V was cut back by 5 bases and J by 7 bases. Germline V gene data show CDR1 as MNHNY and CDR2 as SVGAGI (reference sequence). The CDR3 has 16 amino acids. The CDR3 spells CASSSQVAGGPGEQYF. DNA for the CDR3: TGTGCCAGCAGTAGCCAGGTAGCGGGAGGGCCTGGAGAGCAGTACTTC.

This chain joins TRBV7-6 and TRBJ2-1; TRBD2 agrees at 12 bases. This CDR3 contains 17 residues. Germline trimming cut 5 bases from V and 0 bases from J; bases unmatched to any gene: 5. Germline CDR1 and CDR2: SGHVS and FNYEAQ. CDR3: CASSPLTSGSSYNEQFF. As DNA, the CDR3 is TGTGCCAGCAGCCCTCTGACTAGCGGGAGCTCCTACAATGAGCAGTTCTTC.

The CDR3 DNA follows: TGTGCCTGGAGCCAAGAGCCGGGACAGGGACCCTTCCGCAGCACAGATACGCAGTATTTT. Translating gives CAWSQEPGQGPFRSTDTQYF. V usage is TRBV30 and J usage is TRBJ2-3, with 9 nucleotides matching TRBD1. Trimming cost V 3 bases and J 0 bases; bases outside gene matches: 19. Germline CDR1 is GTSNPN and CDR2 is SVGIG (reference sequence). This CDR3 spans 20 amino acids.

V is TRBV28 and J is TRBJ2-3, with 8 bases aligning to TRBD2. CDR3 size: 15 residues. The germline gives CDR1 MDHEN, CDR2 SYDVKM. The V and J ends lost 5 bases and 4 bases, in that order; junction bases with no gene match: 8. The CDR3: CASSRAGGGADTQYF. CDR3 nucleotide sequence: TGTGCCAGCAGTCGGGCGGGAGGTGGGGCAGATACGCAGTATTTT.

This sequence joins TRBV7-3 and TRBJ2-1, with TRBD1 matching over 8 bases. The trim removed 5 bases at V and 0 bases at J, leaving 6 bases unmatched. This CDR3 region has 16 residues. Germline loops: CDR1 SGHTA, CDR2 FQGTGA. The CDR3 coding sequence is TGTGCCAGCAGCCACACAGGGGGTAGCTCCTACAATGAGCAGTTCTTC. Encoded protein: CASSHTGGSSYNEQFF.

This chain connects TRBV18 to TRBJ2-7; D unclear. The V gene lost 3 bases and the J gene lost 0 bases, with 18 bases spanning the gap. CDR1 and CDR2 (germline): KGHSH, LQKENI. This CDR3 has 17 residues. The CDR3 here is CASSPGLGRSSSYEQYF. The CDR3 DNA is TGTGCCAGCTCACCCGGCCTTGGGCGCTCGAGCTCCTACGAGCAGTACTTC.

The gene calls are TRBV19 and TRBJ2-1; TRBD2 agrees at 10 bases. The CDR3 spans 18 residues. V trimming: 6 bases; J trimming: 2 bases; junction bases outside the gene matches: 13. Per the germline V gene, CDR1 is LNHDA and CDR2 is SQIVND (reference sequence). CDR3: CASSRPGGAGGPYNEQFF. In DNA, the CDR3 is TGTGCCAGTAGCCGCCCAGGGGGAGCGGGAGGGCCCTACAATGAGCAGTTCTTC.